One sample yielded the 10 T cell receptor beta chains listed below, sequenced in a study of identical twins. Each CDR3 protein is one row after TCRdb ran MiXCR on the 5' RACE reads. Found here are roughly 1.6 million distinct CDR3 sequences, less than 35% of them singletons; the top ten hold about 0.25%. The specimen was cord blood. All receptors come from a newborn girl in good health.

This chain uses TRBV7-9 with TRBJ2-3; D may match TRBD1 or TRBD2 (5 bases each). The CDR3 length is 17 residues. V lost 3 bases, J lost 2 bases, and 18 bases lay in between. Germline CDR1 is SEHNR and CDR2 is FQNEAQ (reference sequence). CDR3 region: CASSLPPGPTNTDTQYF. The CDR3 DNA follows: TGTGCCAGCAGCTTGCCACCGGGACCGACGAACACAGATACGCAGTATTTT.

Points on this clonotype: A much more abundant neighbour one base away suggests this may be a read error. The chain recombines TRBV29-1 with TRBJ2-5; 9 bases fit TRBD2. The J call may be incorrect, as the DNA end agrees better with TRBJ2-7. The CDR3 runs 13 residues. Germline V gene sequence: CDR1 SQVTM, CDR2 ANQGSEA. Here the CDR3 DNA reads TGCAGCGTCCTTAGCGGGAGTGCTTACGAGCAGTACTTC. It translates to CSVLSGSAYEQYF.

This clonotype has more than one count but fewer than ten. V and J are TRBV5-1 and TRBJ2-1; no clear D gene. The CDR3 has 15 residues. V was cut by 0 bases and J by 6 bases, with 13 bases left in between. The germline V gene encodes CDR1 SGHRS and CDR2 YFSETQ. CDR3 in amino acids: CASSLVSGRTNEQFF. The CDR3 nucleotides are TGCGCCAGCAGCTTGGTGTCAGGAAGGACCAATGAGCAGTTCTTC.

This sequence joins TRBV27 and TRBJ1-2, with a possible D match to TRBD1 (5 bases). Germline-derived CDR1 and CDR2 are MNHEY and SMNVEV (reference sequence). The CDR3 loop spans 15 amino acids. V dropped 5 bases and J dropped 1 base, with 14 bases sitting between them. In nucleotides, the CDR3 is TGTGCCAGCAGTGTGAGGGACGGCAATAACTATGGCTACACCTTC. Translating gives CASSVRDGNNYGYTF.

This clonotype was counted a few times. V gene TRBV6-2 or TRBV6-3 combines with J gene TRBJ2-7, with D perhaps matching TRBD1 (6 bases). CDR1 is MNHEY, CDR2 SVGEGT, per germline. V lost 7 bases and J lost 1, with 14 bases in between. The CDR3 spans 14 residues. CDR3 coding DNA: TGTGCCAGCACCATCAATACAGGGTCCTACGAGCAGTACTTC. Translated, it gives CASTINTGSYEQYF.

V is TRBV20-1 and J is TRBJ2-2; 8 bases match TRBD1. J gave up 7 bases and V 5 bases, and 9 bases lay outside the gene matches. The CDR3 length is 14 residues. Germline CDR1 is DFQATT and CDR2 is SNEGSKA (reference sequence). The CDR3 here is CSAPRTGNHGELFF. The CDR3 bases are TGCAGTGCTCCTCGGACAGGGAATCACGGGGAGCTGTTTTTT.

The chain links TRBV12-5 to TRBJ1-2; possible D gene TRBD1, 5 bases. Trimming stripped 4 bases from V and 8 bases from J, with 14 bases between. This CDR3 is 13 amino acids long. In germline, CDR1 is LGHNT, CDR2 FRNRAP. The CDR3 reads CASGSRAPLGYTF. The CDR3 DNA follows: TGTGCTAGTGGTTCCAGGGCACCTCTGGGCTACACCTTC.

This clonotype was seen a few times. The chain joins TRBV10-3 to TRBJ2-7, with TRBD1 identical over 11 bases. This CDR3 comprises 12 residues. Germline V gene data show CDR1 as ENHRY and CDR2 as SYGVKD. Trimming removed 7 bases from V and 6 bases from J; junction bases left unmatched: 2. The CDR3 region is CAIMGTGGEQYF. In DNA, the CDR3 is TGTGCCATCATGGGGACAGGGGGCGAGCAGTACTTC.

This chain's CDR3 is CATSDRNSQETQYF. For the CDR3, the DNA is TGTGCCACCAGTGATAGGAACAGTCAAGAGACCCAGTACTTC. The V and J genes are TRBV24-1 and TRBJ2-5; no definite D call. The germline V gene has CDR1 KGHDR and CDR2 SFDVKD. The V end lost 3 bases, the J end lost 2 bases, and 9 bases lay between the germline ends. CDR3 size: 14 residues.

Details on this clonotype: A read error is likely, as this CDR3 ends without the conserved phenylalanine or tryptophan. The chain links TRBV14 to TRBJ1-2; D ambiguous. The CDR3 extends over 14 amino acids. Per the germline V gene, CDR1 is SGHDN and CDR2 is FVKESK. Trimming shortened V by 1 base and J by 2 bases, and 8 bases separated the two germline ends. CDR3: CASSQGRRNYGYTI. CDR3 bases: TGTGCCAGCAGCCAAGGAAGGAGAAACTATGGCTACACCATC.